A single sample gave rise to the 20 T cell receptor beta chains below, sequenced in a study of OX40 agonist ivuxolimab in advanced cancers. Sequencing used immunoSEQ multiplex PCR; TCRdb keeps in-frame clones, though not all of them. The table has approximately 40,000 clones, 80% to 90% seen once; the top ten hold approximately 6%. This sample comprised CD4+ or CD8+ T cells sorted from blood, obtained in a trial of the OX40 agonist ivuxolimab. These receptors originate from an adult with an advanced solid tumor such as melanoma, head and neck, liver or kidney cancer.

This clone was observed a few times. V is TRBV18 and J is TRBJ1-4; D is undetermined. This CDR3 is 14 amino acids long. Trimming shortened V by 1 base and J by 8 bases, and 11 bases separated the two germline ends. CDR1 KGHSH and CDR2 LQKENI come from the germline V gene. CDR3 region: CASSPRDMGEKLFF. The CDR3 DNA sequence: TGTGCCAGCTCACCACGAGACATGGGCGAAAAACTGTTTTTT.

The rearrangement joins TRBV5-6 to TRBJ2-7, with 15 positions matching TRBD2. This CDR3 contains 15 residues. Germline V gene sequence: CDR1 SGHDT, CDR2 YYEEEE. Trimming took 4 bases from V and 11 from J; bases not matched to a gene: 10. The CDR3: CASSVGGLAGGMEYF. DNA for the CDR3: TGTGCCAGCAGCGTGGGGGGACTAGCGGGAGGTATGGAGTACTTC.

This chain links TRBV6-1 with TRBJ1-1; D ambiguous. The germline V gene has CDR1 MNHNS and CDR2 SASEGT. Deletions cut 6 bases from V and 11 bases from J, with 16 bases between. The CDR3 extends over 12 amino acids. CDR3 DNA: TGTGCCAGCAGCCGCGACGTCTTAGGGGCTTTCTTT. Translation: CASSRDVLGAFF.

The chain couples TRBV5-4 to TRBJ2-5; 8 bases map to TRBD1. Looked up from germline, CDR1 is SGHNT and CDR2 is YYREEE (reference sequence). The CDR3 has 15 residues. With V trimmed by 0 bases and J by 4 bases, 5 bases remained unmatched. The CDR3 reads CASSLASQGAETQYF. For the CDR3, the DNA is TGTGCCAGCAGCTTGGCTTCGCAGGGGGCAGAGACCCAGTACTTC.

The chain is built from TRBV19 and TRBJ2-6, with unresolved D. The CDR3 covers 12 residues. The germline V gene encodes CDR1 LNHDA and CDR2 SQIVND (reference sequence). Trimming pared 10 bases from V and 1 base from J, leaving 5 bases between. CDR3 in DNA: TGTGCCACCGGTTCTGGGGCCAACGTCCTGACTTTC. Translation: CATGSGANVLTF.

The rearrangement uses TRBV5-6 and TRBJ2-2; 14 nucleotides match TRBD2. Trimming took 5 bases from V and 5 from J; bases not matched to a gene: 11. The CDR3 extends over 18 amino acids. The germline V gene has CDR1 SGHDT and CDR2 YYEEEE. CDR3 sequence: CASRSGTSGRIGTGELFF. The CDR3 nucleotides are TGTGCCAGCAGATCTGGGACTAGCGGGAGAATCGGAACCGGGGAGCTGTTTTTT.

CDR3 in amino acids: CASSPLLVSEAFF. For the CDR3, the DNA is TGTGCCAGCAGTCCCCTACTGGTTTCTGAAGCTTTCTTT. This rearrangement joins TRBV7-6 to TRBJ1-1; no clear D. Germline V gives CDR1 SGHVS, CDR2 FNYEAQ. V was cut by 6 bases and J by 6 bases, with 14 bases left in between. This CDR3 has 13 residues.

V and J are TRBV2 and TRBJ2-7, with 10 bases that match TRBD1. V lost 0 bases and J lost 5; bases outside the gene matches: 7. In germline, CDR1 is SNHLY, CDR2 FYNNEI. CDR3 length equals 16 residues. The chain's CDR3 is CASSEALRQGANEQYF. The CDR3 DNA is TGTGCCAGCAGTGAAGCGCTTCGACAGGGGGCTAACGAGCAGTACTTC.

V and J are TRBV29-1 and TRBJ1-2, with 8 bases lining up with TRBD1. CDR1 is SQVTM, CDR2 ANQGSEA, per germline. CDR3 length equals 13 residues. The V gene end was trimmed by 1 base and the J gene end by 2 bases; junction bases not matched to a gene: 0. The CDR3 DNA sequence: TGCAGCGTTGAAGGACAGGGGAACTATGGCTACACCTTC. Translation: CSVEGQGNYGYTF.

The chain combines TRBV7-6 with TRBJ2-7, with TRBD2 identical over 11 bases. The CDR3 loop spans 17 amino acids. CDR1 is SGHVS and CDR2 is FNYEAQ in the germline V gene. The V gene end was trimmed by 0 bases and the J gene end by 1 base; junction bases not matched to a gene: 5. The CDR3 is CASSLAALAGGSYEQYF. CDR3 DNA sequence: TGTGCCAGCAGCTTAGCGGCTTTAGCGGGAGGGTCCTACGAGCAGTACTTC.

V usage is TRBV9 and J usage is TRBJ2-5; 8 bases line up with TRBD1. The CDR3 loop spans 14 amino acids. V lost 2 bases to trimming and J lost 5 bases; unmatched junction nucleotides: 5. CDR1 is SGDLS, CDR2 YYNGEE, per germline. The CDR3 DNA follows: TGTGCCAGCAGCGTTGGACAGGGTGCTGAGACCCAGTACTTC. It yields the protein CASSVGQGAETQYF.

This chain joins TRBV6-1 and TRBJ2-2, with D tentatively TRBD1 (5 bases). Trimming removed 4 bases at V and 6 bases at J, with 15 bases between. This CDR3 has 15 residues. Germline CDR1 and CDR2: MNHNS and SASEGT. Written as DNA, the CDR3 is TGTGCCAGCAGTGTGCGTGGGTGGGGCTCCGGGGAGCTGTTTTTT. This sequence encodes CASSVRGWGSGELFF.

The V gene is TRBV4-1, the J gene TRBJ2-3; TRBD1 matches 10 bases. The CDR3 spans 15 residues. V trimming: 6 bases; J trimming: 3 bases; junction bases outside the gene matches: 6. Germline loops: CDR1 MGHRA, CDR2 YSYEKL. CDR3 DNA sequence: TGCGCCAGCAGTCCCGGACAGGGGGGAACAGATACGCAGTATTTT. It codes for CASSPGQGGTDTQYF.

The genes are TRBV5-6 and TRBJ1-1; TRBD1 aligns across 7 bases. With 3 bases clipped from V and 2 bases from J, the junction kept 4 bases outside the gene matches. Germline CDR1 and CDR2: SGHDT and YYEEEE. This CDR3 comprises 14 residues. The CDR3 spells CASSWDRLNTEAFF. The CDR3 DNA sequence: TGTGCCAGCAGCTGGGACAGACTAAACACTGAAGCTTTCTTT.

The CDR3 bases are TGCAGCGTTGCGGGGCAGACACAAGAGACCCAGTACTTC. This translates into CSVAGQTQETQYF. V is TRBV29-1 and J is TRBJ2-5; D is tentatively TRBD1 or TRBD2 (5 bases each). Germline-derived CDR1 and CDR2 are SQVTM and ANQGSEA. Trimming took 4 bases from V and 2 from J, leaving 11 bases between them. The CDR3 extends over 13 amino acids.

This clone was recorded a few times. The CDR3 sequence is CASSPGGLLRDIQYF. DNA for the CDR3: TGTGCCAGCAGCCCGGGCGGCCTCCTAAGGGACATTCAGTACTTC. The chain is built from TRBV14 and TRBJ2-4; no reliable D call. Germline V CDR1 and CDR2: SGHDN, FVKESK. CDR3 size: 15 residues. Trimming removed 4 bases from V and 8 bases from J, with 18 bases in between.

This chain links TRBV2 with TRBJ2-7, with D perhaps TRBD2 (6 bases). V dropped 5 bases and J dropped 6 bases, with 14 bases sitting between them. The CDR3 contains 13 residues. Germline loops: CDR1 SNHLY, CDR2 FYNNEI. The CDR3 sequence: CASSWGDIGEQYF. The CDR3 DNA reads as TGTGCCAGCAGTTGGGGGGATATCGGCGAGCAGTACTTC.

The chain uses TRBV7-2 and TRBJ1-1; the D gene is possibly TRBD1 (6 bases). With 6 bases removed from V and 0 bases from J, the gap between germline ends came to 11 bases. The CDR3 spans 14 residues. Germline V gene data show CDR1 as SGHTA and CDR2 as FQGNSA. The CDR3 DNA sequence: TGTGCCAGCAGACGAGGGGGAGTGAACACTGAAGCTTTCTTT. Amino acids: CASRRGGVNTEAFF.

J is TRBJ2-6 and V is TRBV7-6; unclear D gene. Germline V lookup: CDR1 SGHVS, CDR2 FNYEAQ. The CDR3 consists of 17 residues. V lost 5 bases, J lost 5 bases, and 19 bases lay in between. In DNA, the CDR3 is TGTGCCAGCAGCCAGGAGCTCTCACAAAGTCGGGCCAACGTCCTGACTTTC. This translates into CASSQELSQSRANVLTF. The full variable domain, its missing parts supplied by reference TRBV7-6 and TRBJ2-6, is GAGVSQSPRYKVTKRGQDVALRCDPISGHVSLYWYRQALGQGPEFLTYFNYEAQQDKSGLPNDRFSAERPEGSISTLTIQRTEQRDSAMYRCASSQELSQSRANVLTFGAGSRLTVL.

V gene TRBV7-8 combines with J gene TRBJ2-7; 9 bases are shared with TRBD1. The CDR3 spans 16 residues. CDR1 is SGHVS and CDR2 is FQNEAQ in the germline V gene. After removal of 5 bases from V and 5 bases from J, the junction contained 13 bases not matched to a gene. The CDR3 DNA reads TGTGCCAGCAGCAAAAAGTGGGGGGACAGGGTCCACGAGCAGTACTTC. Encoded protein: CASSKKWGDRVHEQYF.